This is a list of T cell receptor beta chains from one sample in a study of blood T cell repertoires in COVID-19. Produced via immunoSEQ multiplex PCR; TCRdb's table is partial and in-frame only. The sample contains roughly 290,000 clones, over 80% of which appear only once. The sequenced sample consisted of peripheral blood. The receptors originated from a woman between 50 and 59 years old with active or convalescent COVID-19. Each CDR3 is given with its conserved first and last residue. A D gene is named only where the DNA matches it firmly. Size values are once, few and many counts, or a class for expanded clones, and some rows have none.

>.|11|TRBJ1-6|.|TRBV20-1
CSALGGSPLHF
TGCAGTGCCTTAGGAGGTTCACCCCTCCACTTT
>TRBD1|16|TRBJ1-1|.|TRBV28
CASSLRTGAGNTEAFF
TGTGCCAGCAGTTTACGGACAGGGGCAGGAAACACTGAAGCTTTCTTT
>TRBD2|14|TRBJ2-1|.|TRBV24-1
CATSGAGGVNEQFF
TGTGCCACCAGTGGGGCGGGAGGTGTCAATGAGCAGTTCTTC
>TRBD2|16|TRBJ2-1|.|TRBV3-1/TRBV3-2
CASSQDSLAGPYEQFF
TGTGCCAGCAGCCAAGATTCGCTAGCGGGACCCTATGAGCAGTTCTTC
>TRBD1|16|TRBJ1-2|.|TRBV7-9
CASSFGRGRTERGYTF
TGTGCCAGCAGCTTCGGCAGGGGGCGGACTGAGAGGGGCTACACCTTC
>TRBD1|15|TRBJ1-1|.|TRBV2
CASTEQGFPNTEAFF
TGTGCCAGCACCGAACAGGGGTTTCCGAACACTGAAGCTTTCTTT
>.|21|TRBJ2-6|.|TRBV9
CASSPRAGAQGRTSGANVLTF
TGTGCCAGCAGCCCCCGTGCAGGGGCCCAAGGGCGCACTTCTGGGGCCAACGTCCTGACTTTC
>TRBD1|15|TRBJ2-5|.|TRBV7-8
CASSTRGPVGETQYF
TGTGCCAGTTCCACCAGGGGGCCAGTGGGAGAGACCCAGTACTTC
>TRBD1|16|TRBJ1-2|.|TRBV2
CASSQPTGGQLGGYTF
TGTGCCAGCAGCCAACCGACAGGGGGCCAATTAGGTGGCTACACCTTC
>.|20|TRBJ1-5|few|TRBV6-2/TRBV6-3
CASSLRPLRTLRDMDQPQHF
TGTGCCAGCAGTCTCCGGCCCCTTCGGACCCTTCGGGATATGGATCAGCCCCAGCATTTT
>TRBD2|19|TRBJ2-2|.|TRBV7-3
CASSLRTSGRAGYTGELFF
TGTGCCAGCAGCTTACGGACTAGCGGGAGGGCCGGGTACACCGGGGAGCTGTTTTTT
>TRBD1|14|TRBJ1-2|few|TRBV29-1
CSVSRQGTNYGYTF
TGCAGCGTATCCCGACAGGGCACTAACTATGGCTACACCTTC
>TRBD1|15|TRBJ2-7|.|TRBV5-6
CASSLATGDSYEQYF
TGTGCCAGCAGCTTGGCGACAGGGGATTCCTACGAGCAGTACTTC
>.|13|TRBJ1-5|.|TRBV30
CAGSRGWNQPQHF
TGTGCCGGATCCCGGGGGTGGAATCAGCCCCAGCATTTT
>TRBD1|12|TRBJ1-2|.|TRBV6-5
CASSRRDSGYTF
TGTGCCAGCAGCCGTCGGGACAGTGGCTACACCTTC
>TRBD1|15|TRBJ1-5|.|TRBV10-2
CASRLDRGTDQPQHF
TGCGCCAGCAGACTTGACAGGGGTACTGATCAGCCCCAGCATTTT
>.|15|TRBJ2-7|.|TRBV28
CASSLGPSLSYEQYF
TGTGCCAGCAGTTTAGGGCCTTCTCTGTCCTACGAGCAGTACTTC
>TRBD2|15|TRBJ2-1|.|TRBV2
CASSYVRTSTLEQFF
TGTGCCAGCAGCTACGTACGGACTAGTACCCTCGAGCAGTTCTTC
>TRBD2|16|TRBJ2-7|.|TRBV6-5
CASSYNGDSGTYEQYF
TGTGCCAGCAGTTACAACGGTGATAGCGGGACCTACGAGCAGTACTTC
>.|15|TRBJ2-5|.|TRBV7-8
CASSLGGGLQETQYF
TGTGCCAGCAGCTTAGGTGGAGGCCTCCAAGAGACCCAGTACTTC
>.|16|TRBJ2-5|.|TRBV9
CASSAGGTGSQETQYF
TGTGCCAGCAGCGCCGGGGGGACAGGTTCCCAAGAGACCCAGTACTTC
>TRBD1|15|TRBJ1-4|once|TRBV19
CASRGERDRAEKLFF
TGTGCCAGCAGGGGAGAACGGGACAGGGCCGAAAAACTGTTTTTT
>.|15|TRBJ1-1|once|TRBV3-1/TRBV3-2
CASSQDPSRRYEAFF
TGTGCCAGCAGCCAAGATCCATCCAGGCGCTATGAAGCTTTCTTT
>.|17|TRBJ2-1|.|TRBV7-8
CASSPGEWLARFNEQFF
TGTGCCAGCAGCCCTGGTGAGTGGCTAGCCAGATTCAATGAGCAGTTCTTC
>.|13|TRBJ1-2|.|TRBV7-8
CASSLGQFYGYTF
TGTGCCAGCAGCTTAGGACAGTTCTATGGCTACACCTTC
>.|16|TRBJ1-1|.|TRBV3-1/TRBV3-2
CASSRWQVTSWPEAFF
TGTGCCAGCAGCCGGTGGCAGGTTACTAGTTGGCCTGAAGCTTTCTTT